One and the same sample provided the 12 T cell receptor beta chains below, sequenced in a study of CD8 T cells in ankylosing spondylitis. General observations from the study: Characteristic, it appeared, of ankylosing spondylitis blood was a TCR beta motif of 7 or 8 highly homologous variants.

These receptors have no identified antigens. TCRdb called the 5' RACE reads again in MiXCR, with one record for every CDR3 protein. The sample comprises some 800,000 distinct CDR3 sequences, 10% to 15% of which are singletons, and approximately 0.51% rests with the top ten. Sequenced material: blood, either unsorted or a sorted T cell fraction (not recorded which). The source is a male donor with ankylosing spondylitis.

The rearrangement links TRBV29-1 to TRBJ2-1; D is perhaps TRBD1 or TRBD2 (5 bases each). The V end was cut by 7 bases, the J end by 10 bases, with 20 bases between. Germline CDR1 reads SQVTM; CDR2 reads ANQGSEA. CDR3 length: 13 amino acids. CDR3 loop: CSARGRPGREQFF. CDR3 nucleotide sequence: TGCAGCGCCCGGGGCCGACCAGGGCGGGAGCAGTTCTTC.

This clonotype has ten or more counts. The rearrangement uses TRBV20-1 and TRBJ1-1, with a weak D call TRBD1 (5 bases). There are 14 residues in the CDR3. The V gene lost 2 bases and the J gene lost 6 bases, with 16 bases spanning the gap. Germline lookup yields CDR1 DFQATT and CDR2 SNEGSKA (reference sequence). CDR3 residues: CSARSWGRRPEAFF. Written as DNA, the CDR3 is TGCAGTGCTAGATCGTGGGGCAGACGTCCTGAAGCTTTCTTT.

This clonotype has more than one count but fewer than ten. The rearrangement joins TRBV20-1 to TRBJ2-4; TRBD2 aligns across 15 bases. This CDR3 contains 17 residues. The V gene's germline CDR1 is DFQATT and CDR2 SNEGSKA (reference sequence). V lost 5 bases to trimming and J lost 0 bases; unmatched junction nucleotides: 5. The DNA of the CDR3 is TGCAGTGCTTTGGGGACTAGCGGGAGGCTAGCCAAAAACATTCAGTACTTC. This codes for CSALGTSGRLAKNIQYF.

This clonotype was seen only a few times. This chain connects TRBV7-2 to TRBJ2-1, with D uncertain. V lost 2 bases and J lost 6, with 8 bases in between. Germline V gene sequence: CDR1 SGHTA, CDR2 FQGNSA. CDR3 size: 13 residues. The CDR3 spells CASSLKNVNEQFF. The DNA for the CDR3 is TGTGCCAGCAGCTTAAAGAACGTCAATGAGCAGTTCTTC.

The sample holds a few counts of this clonotype. The chain combines TRBV5-1 with TRBJ2-3; 11 nucleotides line up with TRBD2. The CDR3 is 17 residues long. Germline values: CDR1 SGHRS, CDR2 YFSETQ. J gave up 5 bases and V 0 bases, and 8 bases lay outside the gene matches. CDR3: CASSLGPLAGGVDTQYF. CDR3 nucleotide sequence: TGCGCCAGCAGCTTGGGCCCTCTAGCGGGAGGTGTAGATACGCAGTATTTT.

V and J are TRBV7-9 and TRBJ2-1; TRBD2 might be the D (6 bases). V lost 0 bases, J lost 9 bases, and 12 bases lay in between. The CDR3 length is 14 residues. Germline V CDR1 and CDR2: SEHNR, FQNEAQ (reference sequence). The chain's CDR3 is CASSLAGGGGEQFF. DNA for the CDR3: TGTGCCAGCAGCTTAGCGGGGGGTGGGGGTGAGCAGTTCTTC.

This clonotype was detected only a few times. The genes are TRBV7-2 and TRBJ1-1; 7 positions match TRBD1. The CDR3 is made up of 15 amino acids. With 5 bases clipped from V and 0 bases from J, the junction kept 6 bases outside the gene matches. CDR1 is SGHTA and CDR2 is FQGNSA in the germline V gene. The CDR3 DNA follows: TGTGCCAGCAGCCCCCACAGGGGCCTGAACACTGAAGCTTTCTTT. Residues: CASSPHRGLNTEAFF.

This clonotype has more than one count but fewer than ten. The chain recombines TRBV20-1 with TRBJ2-1; TRBD2 agrees at 9 bases. There are 8 residues in the CDR3. Germline assignment: CDR1 DFQATT and CDR2 SNEGSKA (reference sequence). In nucleotides, the CDR3 is TGCGGATTTAGCGGGGGGTTCTTC. It is translated as CGFSGGFF.

Many counts were recorded for this clonotype. The chain has TRBV5-1 and TRBJ2-5; TRBD1 matches 9 bases. With 4 bases clipped from V and 5 bases from J, the junction kept 3 bases outside the gene matches. Per germline, CDR1 SGHRS and CDR2 YFSETQ. This CDR3 contains 13 residues. CDR3 sequence reads: CASSRGTGETQYF. The CDR3 nucleotides read TGCGCCAGCAGCAGGGGGACAGGGGAGACCCAGTACTTC.

The chain combines TRBV4-3 with TRBJ2-1, with 7 nucleotides matching TRBD2. CDR1 is LGHNA and CDR2 is YSLEER in the germline V gene. The CDR3 loop spans 16 amino acids. V trimming: 4 bases; J trimming: 2 bases; junction bases outside the gene matches: 8. The CDR3 DNA reads as TGCGCCAGCAGCCCTGCGGGCGGGAGCCCCTACAATGAGCAGTTCTTC. Its protein product is CASSPAGGSPYNEQFF.

The CDR3 reads CASGKRQGSSYEQYF. CDR3 in DNA: TGTGCCAGCGGAAAGCGACAGGGGAGCTCCTACGAGCAGTACTTC. The J gene is TRBJ2-7, the V gene TRBV12-3 or TRBV12-4; the match to TRBD1 covers 8 bases. V lost 8 bases, J lost 0 bases, and 9 bases stayed unmatched. The CDR3 totals 15 residues.

The sample holds many counts of this clonotype. The chain has TRBV6-5 and TRBJ2-1, with D possibly TRBD2 on 5 matching bases. Germline CDR1 MNHEY, CDR2 SVGAGI. V lost 0 bases and J lost 5, with 8 bases in between. The CDR3 totals 14 residues. This CDR3 is CASSYSYGDNEQFF. CDR3 nucleotides: TGTGCCAGCAGTTACTCGTACGGGGACAATGAGCAGTTCTTC.